This T cell receptor beta chain came from a study of T cells in Graves' hyperthyroidism and ophthalmopathy. Subjects with ophthalmopathy showed a Clinical Activity Score no lower than 3, a NOSPECS grade no lower than 4, and a duration shorter than 3 months. Lactation, pregnancy, other autoimmune disease or uncontrolled infection excluded patients. The CDR3 is 16 residues long. Germline CDR1 reads DFQATT; CDR2 reads SNEGSKA (reference sequence). The V end was cut by 0 bases, the J end by 0 bases, with 13 bases between. RNA transcripts were the template for amplifying TCR beta CDR3 regions. When the TCR CDR3 underwent first-round RT-PCR, the HTBI primer set was used. TCRdb fed the multiplex PCR reads into MiXCR, producing one record per CDR3 protein. The sample consists of roughly 400,000 distinct CDR3 sequences, more than 12% of them appearing once. This clonotype has at least ten counts.

The receptor was derived from a man aged 50 to 59 with Graves' ophthalmopathy. The chain combines TRBV20-1 with TRBJ2-3; a weak D match, TRBD2 (6 bases). The sample consisted of blood. The CDR3 DNA reads TGCAGTGCTAGAGATGGGGCTAGCGTTAGCACAGATACGCAGTATTTT. Protein sequence: CSARDGASVSTDTQYF.